This T cell receptor (beta chain) is from a study of breast tumors, draining lymph nodes, adjacent tissues. From the multiplex PCR reads, TCRdb called clonotypes with MiXCR, one entry per CDR3 protein. This sample carries some 170,000 distinct CDR3 sequences, about 33% of them seen once, and the ten largest clones take around 3.5%. Axillary draining lymph nodes of breast cancer patients supplied the node samples. Remarks on this clonotype: What it binds is not known.

The study's findings and limits: Tumor repertoires ranked between lymph nodes and nontumor tissue in diversity, with V and J gene preferences. Findings are consistent with lymph node origin and intratumoral expansion of most tumor T cells. The lymph node origin of tumor T cells was framed as consistent with a hypothesis, not demonstrated.

This CDR3 is built from 14 residues. Trimming took off 1 base at V and 5 bases at J, with 11 bases between the two ends. CDR1 and CDR2 from the germline V gene are SGHTA and FQGTGA. This clonotype originated in a female donor with breast cancer. Some clones in this sample may be carry-over from other donors' samples. Sample: axillary lymph node tissue. This sequence joins TRBV7-3 and TRBJ1-1; a possible D gene is TRBD1 (6 bases). The CDR3: CASSLIAGQTEAFF. CDR3 sequence (DNA): TGTGCCAGCAGCTTAATCGCAGGACAGACTGAAGCTTTCTTT.